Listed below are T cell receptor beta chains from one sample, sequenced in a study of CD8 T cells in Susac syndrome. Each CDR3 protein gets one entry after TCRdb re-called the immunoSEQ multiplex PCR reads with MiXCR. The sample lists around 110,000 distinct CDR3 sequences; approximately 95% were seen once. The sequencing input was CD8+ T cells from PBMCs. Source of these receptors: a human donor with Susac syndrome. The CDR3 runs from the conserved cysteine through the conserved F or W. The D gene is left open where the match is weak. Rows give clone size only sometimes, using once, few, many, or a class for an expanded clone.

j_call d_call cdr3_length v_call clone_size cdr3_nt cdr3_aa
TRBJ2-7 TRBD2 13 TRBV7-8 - TGTGCCAGCACCAGACTAGCGGATTACGAGCAGTACTTC CASTRLADYEQYF
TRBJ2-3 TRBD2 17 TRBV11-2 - TGTGCCAGCAGCTTAGACTGGACTAGCGGAAGCACAGATACGCAGTATTTT CASSLDWTSGSTDTQYF
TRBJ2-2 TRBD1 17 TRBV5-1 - TGCGCCAGCAGCTTGGGATTTGGACAGGGAAGAGACGGGGAGCTGTTTTTT CASSLGFGQGRDGELFF
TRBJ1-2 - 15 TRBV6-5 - TGTGCCAGCAGTTACAGCCAGGGGTATAACTATGGCTACACCTTC CASSYSQGYNYGYTF
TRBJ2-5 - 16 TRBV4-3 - TGCGCCAGCAGCCATGCCCTTGGGGCAGTCCAAGAGACCCAGTACTTC CASSHALGAVQETQYF
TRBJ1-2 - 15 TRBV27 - TGTGCCAGCAGTTCGGGGGGGGTAGGAGTGCGAGGCTACACCTTC CASSSGGVGVRGYTF
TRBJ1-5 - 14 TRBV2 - TGTGCCAGCAGTGAAGAAGGGGTTAGGCAGCCCCAGCATTTT CASSEEGVRQPQHF
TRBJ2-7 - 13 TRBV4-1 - TGCGCCAGCAGCCAAGAAGGAAACTACGAGCAGTACTTC CASSQEGNYEQYF
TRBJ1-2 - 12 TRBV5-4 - TGTGCCAGCAGGTTACAGGGCTATGGCTACACCTTC CASRLQGYGYTF
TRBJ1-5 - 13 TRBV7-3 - TGTGCCAGCAGTTCGGACCTGAATCAGCCCCAGCATTTT CASSSDLNQPQHF
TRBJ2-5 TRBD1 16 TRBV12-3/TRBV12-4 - TGTGCCAGCAGTCCCCGGACAGGGGAAGACCAAGAGACCCAGTACTTC CASSPRTGEDQETQYF
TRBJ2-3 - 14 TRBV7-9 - TGTGCCAGCAGCCCCTCAGGGGAGCCAGATACGCAGTATTTT CASSPSGEPDTQYF
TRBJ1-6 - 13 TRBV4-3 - TGCGCCAGCAGCCAAGAAGGGAATTCACCCCTCCACTTT CASSQEGNSPLHF
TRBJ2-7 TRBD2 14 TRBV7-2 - TGTGCCAGCAGCTTATGGGGGGGGGCCTACGAGCAGTACTTC CASSLWGGAYEQYF
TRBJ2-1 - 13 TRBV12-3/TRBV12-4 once TGTGCCAGCAGTTTAGGAGACTGGAATGAGCAGTTCTTC CASSLGDWNEQFF
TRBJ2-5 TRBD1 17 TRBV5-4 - TGTGCCAGCAGCTTAGAGACAGGGGTCGGGGTGGAAGAGACCCAGTACTTC CASSLETGVGVEETQYF
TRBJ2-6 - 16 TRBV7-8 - TGTGCCAGCAGCTTAGACGGGCGCTCTGGGGCCAACGTCCTGACTTTC CASSLDGRSGANVLTF
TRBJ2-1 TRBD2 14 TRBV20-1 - TGCAGTGCTAGACAAGCGGGGGGCTACAATGAGCAGTTCTTC CSARQAGGYNEQFF
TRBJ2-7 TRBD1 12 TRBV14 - TGTGCCAGCAGCCAAGGACAGGGAGAGCAGTACTTC CASSQGQGEQYF
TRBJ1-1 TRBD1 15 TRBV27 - TGTGCCAGCAGTCTGCAAAGGGACAGGGTCACTGAAGCTTTCTTT CASSLQRDRVTEAFF
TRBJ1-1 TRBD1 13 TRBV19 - TGTGCCAGTAAAACACAGGGGTGGACTGAAGCTTTCTTT CASKTQGWTEAFF
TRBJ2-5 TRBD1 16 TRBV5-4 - TGTGCCAGCAGCTGGGAATCGACAGGGGGCGAAGAGACCCAGTACTTC CASSWESTGGEETQYF
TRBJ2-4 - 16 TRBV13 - TGTGCCAGCAGCTCATTACGTAGCGCAGCCAAAAACATTCAGTACTTC CASSSLRSAAKNIQYF
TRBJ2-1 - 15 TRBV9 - TGTGCCAGCAGCGCCCTTATGGACTTTCCAAATGAGCAGTTCTTC CASSALMDFPNEQFF
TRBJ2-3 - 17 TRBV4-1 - TGCGCCAGCAGCCAAGATCCCAGCGGCCTAGAAACAGATACGCAGTATTTT CASSQDPSGLETDTQYF
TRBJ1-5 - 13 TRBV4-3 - TGCGCCAGCAGCCAAGATGAAGGTCAGCCCCAGCATTTT CASSQDEGQPQHF
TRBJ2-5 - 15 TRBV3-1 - TGTGCCAGCAGCCAAGTGCGGAGGAGAACAGAGACCCAGTACTTC CASSQVRRRTETQYF
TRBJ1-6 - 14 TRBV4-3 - TGCGCCAGCAGCTTAGGGGGAGTGGATTCACCCCTCCACTTT CASSLGGVDSPLHF
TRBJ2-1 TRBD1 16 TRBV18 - TGTGCCAGCTCACCCAACGCCGGGACAGGGGGCAATGAGCAGTTCTTC CASSPNAGTGGNEQFF
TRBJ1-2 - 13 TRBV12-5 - TGTGCTAGTGGTTTGGCCGGCCCATATGGCTACACCTTC CASGLAGPYGYTF
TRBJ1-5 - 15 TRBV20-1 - TGCAGGGCTAGAGATTTAGGGGGGCACAATCAGCCCCAGCATTTT CRARDLGGHNQPQHF